The T cell receptor beta chain under discussion was sequenced for a study of blood T cells in healthy people across ages (dated by TCRdb to about 2015). The study in broad terms: In model experiments, roughly one uniquely barcoded TCR beta cDNA molecule per two T cells was captured by template switching. The study analyzed two additional independent replicas of 1 million unique cDNA reads from the same blood draw for two donors, one aged 18 to 30 and one aged 80 or older. To avoid experimental bias, donors of different ages were distributed randomly across sequencing lanes. The study measured age-related changes in TCR beta repertoire diversity using deep sequencing normalized with unique cDNA molecular identifiers. Donors were grouped into four age groups: young (average roughly 16 years), middle-aged (39), aged (approximately 58) and long-lived (less than 85). What the work shows at the level of the full study, not this receptor alone: There was a strong correlation between observed TCR beta diversity and the percentage of naive T cells measured by flow cytometry. Compared with the aged group, the long-lived group had more naive CD4+ T cells, fewer expanded clones and increased TCR diversity, a pattern suggesting age selection. Observed TCR beta diversity per million T cells fell roughly linearly with age, and a significant reduction was already apparent by age around 40. Because donor CMV infection status was unknown, age-related changes in expanded clonotypes were potentially confounded. Because profiling used bulk unsorted PBMCs, naive and antigen-experienced compartments could not be compared conclusively. Estimates of total diversity based on one million sequenced T cells were considered lower bounds and underestimates.

Receptor libraries were prepared by 5' RACE. The run used an Illumina HiSeq 2500. A second PCR of about 6 to 12 cycles was run with a J-beta primer mix and a sample-barcoded 5' primer. Each TCR beta cDNA molecule received a unique molecular identifier from a template-switch 5' adaptor carrying 12 random nucleotides. Each sample yielded at least 3 million CDR3-containing paired-end reads. First-strand cDNA synthesis was performed from all RNA using the Mint cDNA synthesis kit, with priming by a TRBC-specific oligonucleotide. After uracil-DNA glycosylase treatment, a first 18-cycle PCR used universal primers M1SS and BC2_uni_R on all cDNA. In the source study's methods: Each sample was normalized by randomly selecting 1 million high-quality reads, each carrying a distinct molecular identifier. Reads with shared molecular identifiers were discarded instead of being binned into consensus sequences. MiTCR, with a Q25 quality threshold and the strictest error-elimination algorithm, was used for CDR3 identification, clonotype clustering and error correction. A nonparametric unseen species model with Euler transformation was used to estimate a lower bound on total TCR beta diversity. TCRdb handled the public reads itself, with Q25 trimming in fastp and clone calling in MiXCR, and kept productive beta chains. Each entry is one CDR3 protein sequence, shown with its most common DNA and genes. The V and J calls reflect TCRdb's pipeline rather than the authors' work. The table for this sample lists about 770,000 distinct CDR3 sequences; 40% to 50% of them were counted only once. The top ten clones comprise about a fifth of the sample.

This clonotype was seen many times. Its antigen is currently not known. One base away there is no much larger clone; base qualities are not given. The 35 to 40 donors, aged 6 to 90 years, were systemically healthy Caucasian individuals from Russia. Each donor gave ten milliliters of peripheral blood, collected into EDTA-treated Vacutainer tubes. Ficoll-Paque density-gradient centrifugation was used to isolate PBMCs, with at least 6.5 million per sample. Total RNA, at least 5 micrograms per sample, was extracted from PBMCs with Trizol reagent. For every donor, an aliquot of PBMCs went through flow cytometry to measure the percentages of naive CD45RAhigh/CD27high T cells. From its cysteine to its phenylalanine, the CDR3 spans 14 amino acids. CDR3 DNA is the only sequence kept; it has 42 bases, read in frame from the first base. At the junction V is shortened by 6 bases and J by 3 bases; bases outside the gene matches: 7.

The V gene is TRBV12-3 or TRBV12-4 and the J gene is TRBJ2-7, and 8 junctional nucleotides match TRBD1. The sample comprised blood. The TCR was taken from a man in his 60s in good health. The nucleotides are TGTGCCAGCAGAGCGACAGGGGAGAACTACGAGCAGTACTTC. Its protein product is CASRATGENYEQYF.